These 13 T cell receptor beta chains were sequenced from one sample in a study of cytomegalovirus exposure and HLA in healthy donors (dated by TCRdb to the late 2010s). Libraries were made using the immunoSEQ multiplex PCR assay. The multiplex PCR relied on a mix of 60 forward primers for TCR Vbeta segments and 13 reverse primers for TCR Jbeta segments. In TCRdb, the immuneACCESS table is reduced to in-frame sequences with V and J assigned. These tables do not hold every clone; where another copy was compared, an unresolved V gene accounts for under half, and the others remain unexplained. In this sample the table shows about 160,000 clones, about four fifths of which occur a single time. 8.5% of the sample is held by the ten biggest clonotypes. The source material was PBMCs. Receptors were obtained from a male donor in good health and CMV-seropositive.

V and J are TRBV27 and TRBJ1-3, with 7 nucleotides matching TRBD1. CDR3 length: 14 residues. V was clipped by 6 bases and J by 4 bases; unmatched bases: 6. Germline assignment: CDR1 MNHEY and CDR2 SMNVEV (reference sequence). CDR3: CASRQQGTGNTIYF. The DNA of the CDR3 is TGTGCCAGCAGGCAACAGGGGACCGGAAACACCATATATTTT.

The chain couples TRBV30 to TRBJ1-4, with 7 bases that match TRBD1. Losses at the gene ends were 3 bases for V and 8 bases for J; bases not matched to a gene: 12. CDR1 GTSNPN and CDR2 SVGIG come from the germline V gene (reference sequence). This CDR3 region has 15 residues. CDR3 sequence reads: CAWRTWTGWGEKLFF. The DNA for the CDR3 is TGTGCCTGGAGAACTTGGACAGGTTGGGGCGAAAAACTGTTTTTT.

The gene calls are TRBV5-1 and TRBJ1-5; D is unclear. The V gene lost 4 bases and the J gene lost 3 bases, with 14 bases spanning the gap. The CDR3 totals 15 residues. Germline V gene data show CDR1 as SGHRS and CDR2 as YFSETQ. The CDR3 sequence: CASSPGGGFNQPQHF. In nucleotides, the CDR3 is TGCGCCAGCAGCCCAGGAGGAGGGTTCAATCAGCCCCAGCATTTT.

The CDR3 DNA follows: TGCGCCAGCAGCCAAGGTGGAGCCTACAATGAGCAGTTCTTC. Its translation: CASSQGGAYNEQFF. The genes are TRBV4-1 and TRBJ2-1; D unclear. The CDR3 totals 14 residues. Trimming pared 1 base from V and 2 bases from J, leaving 6 bases between. Germline CDR1 is MGHRA and CDR2 is YSYEKL.

The genes are TRBV9 and TRBJ1-1; perhaps TRBD1 as D (5 bases). Trimming removed 0 bases from V and 5 bases from J, with 11 bases in between. Germline V gene lookup returns CDR1 SGDLS and CDR2 YYNGEE. This CDR3 comprises 14 residues. The CDR3 spells CASSVDRSGTEAFF. The CDR3 DNA is TGTGCCAGCAGCGTAGACAGGTCAGGGACTGAAGCTTTCTTT. The full variable domain, with the rest looked up from reference TRBV9 and TRBJ1-1, is DSGVTQTPKHLITATGQRVTLRCSPRSGDLSVYWYQQSLDQGLQFLIQYYNGEERAKGNILERFSAQQFPDLHSELNLSSLELGDSALYFCASSVDRSGTEAFFGQGTRLTVV.

The chain joins TRBV28 to TRBJ2-1, with TRBD2 matching over 11 bases. This CDR3 contains 16 residues. Losses at the gene ends were 1 base for V and 8 bases for J; bases not matched to a gene: 7. Looked up from germline, CDR1 is MDHEN and CDR2 is SYDVKM. In nucleotides, the CDR3 is TGTGCCAGCAGTTTATCGGCTAGCGGGAGGAAATATGAGCAGTTCTTC. This translates into CASSLSASGRKYEQFF.

This clone was counted a few times. The chain uses TRBV19 and TRBJ2-3; TRBD2 matches 9 bases. Per the germline V gene, CDR1 is LNHDA and CDR2 is SQIVND (reference sequence). The junction had 4 bases not matched to a gene; V was cut back by 4 bases and J by 2 bases. This CDR3 contains 15 residues. CDR3 region: CASSNIAGATDTQYF. In DNA, the CDR3 is TGTGCCAGTAGTAACATAGCGGGGGCCACAGATACGCAGTATTTT.

The gene calls are TRBV6-5 and TRBJ2-1; TRBD1 matches 8 bases. Germline CDR1 and CDR2: MNHEY and SVGAGI. After removal of 6 bases from V and 8 bases from J, the junction contained 12 bases not matched to a gene. The CDR3 has 15 residues. This CDR3 reads CASRDRQGPADEQFF. The CDR3 nucleotides read TGTGCCAGCAGAGACCGACAGGGGCCGGCGGATGAGCAGTTCTTC.

This clone came up a few times. One end of the junction is discordant with germline, which a read error may explain. The rearrangement links TRBV7-2 to TRBJ2-4, with a possible D match to TRBD2 (6 bases). CDR1 and CDR2 (germline): SGHTA, FQGNSA. There are 15 residues in the CDR3. The CDR3 nucleotides read TGTGCCAGCAGTCAACCGCCCGGGGGAGGAAACAGTCAGTACTTC. Amino acids: CASSQPPGGGNSQYF.

This clone has just a few counts. The V and J genes are TRBV7-2 and TRBJ1-1; 7 positions agree with TRBD1. V was pared by 5 bases and J by 5 bases, with 11 bases of the junction left unmatched. Germline V gene lookup returns CDR1 SGHTA and CDR2 FQGNSA. CDR3 length: 15 residues. The CDR3 is CASSPQRGQGTEAFF. CDR3 sequence (DNA): TGTGCCAGCAGCCCACAAAGGGGGCAGGGAACTGAAGCTTTCTTT.

This chain joins TRBV19 and TRBJ1-4; D gene unclear. Trimming stripped 10 bases from V and 1 base from J, with 13 bases between. There are 14 residues in the CDR3. In germline, CDR1 is LNHDA, CDR2 SQIVND (reference sequence). In DNA, the CDR3 is TGTGCCACCGGGTGGGGAGGAACTAATGAAAAACTGTTTTTT. It is translated as CATGWGGTNEKLFF.

CDR3 nucleotide sequence: TGTGCCAGCAGTCCAGGACAGGGACTATATGGCTACACCTTC. Translated, it gives CASSPGQGLYGYTF. The chain carries TRBV27 and TRBJ1-2, with 8 positions matching TRBD1. The length of the CDR3 is 14 residues. Trimming removed 5 bases from V and 5 bases from J; junction bases left unmatched: 7. Germline V gene sequence: CDR1 MNHEY, CDR2 SMNVEV (reference sequence).

V usage is TRBV27 and J usage is TRBJ2-3, with D maybe TRBD2 (6 bases). The germline V gene encodes CDR1 MNHEY and CDR2 SMNVEV (reference sequence). The CDR3 has 15 residues. The V and J ends lost 5 bases and 2 bases respectively, with 14 bases between them. The CDR3 DNA is TGTGCCAGCAGTGCCCGGGGGAGAGACACAGATACGCAGTATTTT. Amino acids: CASSARGRDTDTQYF.